A selection of T cell receptor beta chains follows, all from one sample in a study of spatial heterogeneity in lung cancer. One entry per CDR3 protein, called by TCRdb with MiXCR from the 5' RACE reads. There are around 6,200 distinct CDR3 sequences in the sample; over 11% occur only once, and roughly 10% lies in the top ten. The sample was lung tumor tissue, taken at surgery. These receptors were obtained from a male donor with early-stage non-small cell lung cancer. The CDR3 runs from the conserved cysteine through the conserved F or W. The order of the fields is clone size, J gene, CDR3 length, V gene, D gene, CDR3 DNA, CDR3 protein. D genes are given only for firm matches. The size field is filled for only some rows; it gives once, few, many or a size class.

large TRBJ1-1 14 TRBV10-3 NA TGTGCCATCAGTAAGGAGGGAGGGAGCACTGAAGCTTTCTTT CAISKEGGSTEAFF
NA TRBJ2-1 11 TRBV12-3/TRBV12-4 NA TGTGCCAGCAGTTTAAAAAATGAGCAGTTCTTC CASSLKNEQFF
NA TRBJ2-6 13 TRBV27 NA TGTGCCAGCAGTTTATCCGGAGCCAACGTCCTGACTTTC CASSLSGANVLTF
many TRBJ1-5 16 TRBV25-1 NA TGTGCCAGCAGTGAATCCGGGGTCCGTGGCAATCACCCCCAGCATTTT CASSESGVRGNHPQHF
NA TRBJ1-4 13 TRBV29-1 TRBD1 TGCAGCGTCCCGGACAGGGGGAAGGAAAAACTGTTTTTT CSVPDRGKEKLFF
medium-sized TRBJ1-2 14 TRBV5-1 NA TGCGCCAGCACCCTATCCGGGGGTTTCTATGGCTACACCTTC CASTLSGGFYGYTF
many TRBJ1-4 14 TRBV3-1 NA TGTGCCAGCAGCCAGAGAGGTGCTAATGAAAAACTGTTTTTT CASSQRGANEKLFF
medium-sized TRBJ2-2 15 TRBV6-6 NA TGTGCCAGCTCTCTAGGGCGGGGCAACACCGGGGAGCTGTTTTTT CASSLGRGNTGELFF
medium-sized TRBJ2-7 14 TRBV12-3/TRBV12-4 TRBD2 TGTGCCAGCAGTTTAAGAGGGAGGGCTTACGAGCAGTACTTC CASSLRGRAYEQYF
many TRBJ1-5 17 TRBV18 TRBD1 TGTGCCAGCTCACTCGGACAGGGCGGGGTCAGCAATCAGCCCCAGCATTTT CASSLGQGGVSNQPQHF
medium-sized TRBJ1-5 17 TRBV5-6 TRBD1 TGTGCCAGCAGCTCCTATGGACAGGGGAGAGGAAGGCAGCCCCAGCATTTT CASSSYGQGRGRQPQHF
NA TRBJ2-2 13 TRBV10-2 NA TGCGCCAGCAACCAGATTAACACCGGGGAGCTGTTTTTT CASNQINTGELFF
few TRBJ2-5 13 TRBV18 NA TGTGCCAGCTCACCATCCTGGGGGGAGACCCAGTACTTC CASSPSWGETQYF
many TRBJ2-7 12 TRBV29-1 NA TGCAGCGTGCATGGACCTTTCCCAGAGCAGTACTTC CSVHGPFPEQYF
NA TRBJ2-5 14 TRBV5-1 TRBD2 TGCGCCAGCAGCTTGAGCCAGCGGGGGAAGACCCAGTACTTC CASSLSQRGKTQYF
many TRBJ1-1 14 TRBV28 NA TGTGCCAGCAGTTTAGAGGTGTGGGGCACTGAAGCTTTCTTT CASSLEVWGTEAFF
many TRBJ1-1 14 TRBV19 NA TGTGCCAGTAGAATTCAAGGGAGAGGCACTGAAGCTTTCTTT CASRIQGRGTEAFF
many TRBJ2-3 13 TRBV29-1 NA TGCAGCGAAGGGGCAGGGGAAGCAGATACGCAGTATTTT CSEGAGEADTQYF
many TRBJ2-1 12 TRBV6-2/TRBV6-3 NA TGTGCCAGCAGCCTCAGCCTGAGTGAGCAGTTCTTC CASSLSLSEQFF
NA TRBJ2-7 14 TRBV20-1 TRBD2 TGCAGTGCTGTAGGGACTAGCGGGCCCTACGAGCAGTACTTC CSAVGTSGPYEQYF
many TRBJ2-6 19 TRBV27 TRBD1 TGTGCCAGCAGTTTATCGACAGGGGGCTACCTCTCTGGGGCCAACGTCCTGACTTTC CASSLSTGGYLSGANVLTF
NA TRBJ1-5 17 TRBV6-1 TRBD1 TGTGCCAGCACCCCACCCCGCAGGGGGCTCAGCAATCAGCCCCAGCATTTT CASTPPRRGLSNQPQHF
medium-sized TRBJ1-1 13 TRBV29-1 TRBD1 TGCAGCGCGTCAGGACAGGTGAACACTGAAGCTTTCTTT CSASGQVNTEAFF
medium-sized TRBJ2-1 18 TRBV24-1 NA TGTGCCACCAGTGATTTTGATACAATGAAGGGTTCTCACCAGAGTCGGTTCTTC CATSDFDTMKGSHQSRFF
medium-sized TRBJ1-5 15 TRBV7-9 NA TGTGCCAGCAGCAACCTAGACAGGCCATATCAGCCCCAGCATTTT CASSNLDRPYQPQHF
medium-sized TRBJ2-1 14 TRBV18 NA TGTGCCAGCTCACCCGTACGGACAGTCAATGAGCAGTTCTTC CASSPVRTVNEQFF
many TRBJ2-7 13 TRBV7-2 NA TGTGCCAGCAGCATCAACAGGGAACGCGAGCAGTACTTC CASSINREREQYF
NA TRBJ2-1 13 TRBV29-1 NA TGCAGCGTTGGGAGAGGACAAAATAGTGAGCAGTTCTTC CSVGRGQNSEQFF
medium-sized TRBJ2-3 14 TRBV29-1 TRBD2 TGCAGCGTCAGTTGGGGGGGAGGGACAGATACGCAGTATTTT CSVSWGGGTDTQYF
many TRBJ1-1 15 TRBV18 NA TGTGCCAGCTCATCCATAGTAGGTGTTAACACTGAAGCTTTCTTT CASSSIVGVNTEAFF
NA TRBJ2-3 13 TRBV7-8 NA TGTGCCAGCAGCGATCGACCCTCAGATACGCAGTATTTT CASSDRPSDTQYF
NA TRBJ1-4 13 TRBV27 NA TGTGCCAGCGGTATGGAGAGGAGTGAAAAACTGTTTTTT CASGMERSEKLFF
NA TRBJ2-5 15 TRBV20-1 TRBD2 TGCAGTGCTAGAGAGCCGGGACTAACCCAAGAGACCCAGTACTTC CSAREPGLTQETQYF
medium-sized TRBJ1-1 14 TRBV11-2 NA TGTGCCAGCAGCTCAGGGTCGGAAAACACTGAAGCTTTCTTT CASSSGSENTEAFF
medium-sized TRBJ2-5 15 TRBV3-1 TRBD1 TGTGCCAGCAGCCAACAACTGACAGGGGGAGAGACCCAGTACTTC CASSQQLTGGETQYF
NA TRBJ2-4 19 TRBV28 TRBD2 TGTGCCAGCAGTCCCCCAAGGAAGGCGGGAGCCCTAGCCAAAAACATTCAGTACTTC CASSPPRKAGALAKNIQYF
NA TRBJ1-1 14 TRBV12-3/TRBV12-4 NA TGTGCCAGCAGCACAACCGGGACACCTACCGAAGCTTTCTTT CASSTTGTPTEAFF
NA TRBJ1-1 14 TRBV6-5 NA TGTGCCAGTCGCTTGGGCCAGGACAGTACTGAAGCTTTCTTT CASRLGQDSTEAFF
many TRBJ1-2 17 TRBV6-2/TRBV6-3 TRBD1 TGTGCCAGCAGTTACTCGACAGATGGACAGGGAGGCTATGGCTACACCTTC CASSYSTDGQGGYGYTF
many TRBJ2-1 15 TRBV6-1 TRBD2 TGTGCCAGCAGTGAACTCGGGGGGTTCTACAATGAGCAGTTCTTC CASSELGGFYNEQFF
NA TRBJ2-7 14 TRBV5-1 NA TGCGCCAGCAGATTGGCTAGCGCCTCCTACGAGCAGTACTTC CASRLASASYEQYF
medium-sized TRBJ1-1 16 TRBV6-5 NA TGTGCCAGCAGTTACATCTGGACACGAAAAAACACTGAAGCTTTCTTT CASSYIWTRKNTEAFF
NA TRBJ1-2 12 TRBV28 NA TGTGCCAGCAGTTTACGTGGCTATGGCTACACCTTC CASSLRGYGYTF
medium-sized TRBJ1-5 15 TRBV6-5 TRBD1 TGTGCCAGCAGGACACAGGGGGGTAGCAATCAGCCCCAGCATTTT CASRTQGGSNQPQHF
NA TRBJ2-5 14 TRBV20-1 NA TGCAGTGCTAGAGTCGGGAGTGGCCAAGAGACCCAGTACTTC CSARVGSGQETQYF
NA TRBJ2-1 16 TRBV20-1 NA TGCAGTGCTAGAGACCCCCGGGGTTCAGGGGAGAATGAGCAGTTCTTC CSARDPRGSGENEQFF
many TRBJ2-3 12 TRBV7-2 NA TGTGCCAGCAGCTTAGCGGCAGATACGCAGTATTTT CASSLAADTQYF
medium-sized TRBJ1-1 14 TRBV6-5 NA TGTGCCAGCAGTCGGGATGTAGGGGGCACTGAAGCTTTCTTT CASSRDVGGTEAFF
many TRBJ1-2 13 TRBV24-1 TRBD1 TGTGCCACCAGTGGGACAGGAAACTATGGCTACACCTTC CATSGTGNYGYTF
large TRBJ1-4 15 TRBV7-2 NA TGTGCCAGCAGCCCCCAGGTTTCCCCTTCGGAAAAACTGTTTTTT CASSPQVSPSEKLFF
NA TRBJ2-7 10 TRBV18 NA TGTGCCAGCTCACGGGGAGAGCAGTACTTC CASSRGEQYF
few TRBJ1-2 13 TRBV12-3/TRBV12-4 TRBD1 TGTGCCAGCAGTCTAAGTGCAGGGGGCGGCTACACCTTC CASSLSAGGGYTF
medium-sized TRBJ1-1 13 TRBV18 NA TGTGCCAGCTCACCGTTTGGCGGGACTGAAGCTTTCTTT CASSPFGGTEAFF
NA TRBJ1-5 14 TRBV4-3 NA TGCGCCAGCAGCCAAGAATTTAGCAATCAGCCCCAGCATTTT CASSQEFSNQPQHF
many TRBJ2-4 13 TRBV5-1 NA TGCGCCAGCAGCTTGATCGGCAAAAACATTCAGTACTTC CASSLIGKNIQYF